This T cell receptor (beta chain) emerged from a study of Ad26.COV2.S vaccination and SARS-CoV-2 variants. Note on this clone: As yet, its antigen is unknown.

Per the germline V gene, CDR1 is SGHTA and CDR2 is FQGNSA. The CDR3 runs 12 residues. V was trimmed by 2 bases and J by 7 bases, leaving 6 bases between them. Assay used: immunoSEQ multiplex PCR; TCRdb lists only in-frame clones, some missing. Here the sample spans over 85,000 clones, around three quarters being singletons. Whole-study results and caveats: Individuals receiving vaccine had higher spike-specific TCR breadth than placebo recipients did.

The J gene is TRBJ1-3, the V gene TRBV7-2; the D is unclear. This clonotype was obtained from a human donor who had recovered from COVID-19. Sequencing was performed on peripheral blood, taken after recovery from COVID-19. The CDR3 region is CASSLSRNTIYF. CDR3 sequence (DNA): TGTGCCAGCAGCTTAAGCCGCAACACCATATATTTT.